This TCR beta chain derives from a study of T cell repertoires in cytomegalovirus infection. J was trimmed by 5 bases and V by 0 bases; bases with no gene match: 8. The germline CDR1 and CDR2 sequences are SEHNR and FQNEAQ (reference sequence). The CDR3 is 17 residues long. Via MiXCR, TCRdb re-called the reads, giving one row per CDR3 protein. The table includes approximately 7,900 distinct CDR3 sequences, less than 65% detected once. This clonotype was observed at least ten times. The antigen remains undetermined. Sequenced sample: PBMCs, sequenced either directly or after in vitro stimulation (not recorded which). The chain links TRBV7-9 to TRBJ2-5; TRBD2 agrees at 11 bases. The TCR comes from a human donor in good health (CMV status not recorded). Some clones in this sample may be carry-over from other donors' samples. The CDR3 bases are TGTGCCAGCAGCTTAGCGCGTCGACTAGCGGGATTCGAGACCCAGTACTTC. It specifies CASSLARRLAGFETQYF.